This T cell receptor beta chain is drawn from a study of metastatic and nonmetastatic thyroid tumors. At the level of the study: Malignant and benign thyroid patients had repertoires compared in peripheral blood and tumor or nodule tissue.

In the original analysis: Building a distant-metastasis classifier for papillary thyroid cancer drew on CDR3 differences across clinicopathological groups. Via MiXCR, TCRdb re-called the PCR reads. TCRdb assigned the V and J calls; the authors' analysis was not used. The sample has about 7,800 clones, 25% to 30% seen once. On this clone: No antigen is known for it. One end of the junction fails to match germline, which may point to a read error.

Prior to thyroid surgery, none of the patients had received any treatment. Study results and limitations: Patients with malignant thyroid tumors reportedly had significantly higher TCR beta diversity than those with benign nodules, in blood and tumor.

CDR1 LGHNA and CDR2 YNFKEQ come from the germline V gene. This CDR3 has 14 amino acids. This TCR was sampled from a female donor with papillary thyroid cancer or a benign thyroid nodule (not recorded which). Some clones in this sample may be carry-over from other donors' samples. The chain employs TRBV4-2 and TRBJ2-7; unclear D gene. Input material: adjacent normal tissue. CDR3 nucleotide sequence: TGTGCCAGCAGCCAAGATCCTGGCACAACCGAGCATTACTTC. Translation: CASSQDPGTTEHYF.